The clone carrying this T cell receptor (beta chain) was picked up a small number of times. Trimming at V came to 6 bases and at J to 7 bases, leaving 15 bases not matched to a gene. The CDR3 loop spans 17 amino acids. From germline, CDR1 is LGHDT and CDR2 YNNKEL (reference sequence). This entry belongs to a study of identical twins. A single record per CDR3 protein comes from TCRdb applying MiXCR to the 5' RACE reads. This table has some 440,000 distinct CDR3 sequences, approximately 24% appearing once. These data were also reused for a study on T cells expressing NK-cell markers.

Specimen: CD4+ T cells sorted from blood. The J gene is TRBJ2-1, the V gene TRBV3-1; 10 nucleotides line up with TRBD1. The sequence was collected from a woman between 18 and 29 years old in good health. The CDR3 protein is CASRRSGTGAQRNEQFF. The CDR3 DNA sequence: TGTGCCAGCAGGCGTTCCGGGACAGGGGCCCAAAGGAATGAGCAGTTCTTC.